The source of this T cell receptor beta chain is a study of blood T cell repertoires in COVID-19 (dated by TCRdb to 2018 to 2020). Study-wide context: Samples covering the acute and convalescent phases of COVID-19 were provided by collaborators in the United States, Italy and Spain. Sample metadata almost always included a de-identified subject ID, COVID-19 status, age in years and sex. HLA class I and class II types, where available, came from metadata supplied by the sample provider rather than from assay-based typing. The repertoires were made available in a free public database intended to serve as a resource for research on the immune response to SARS-CoV-2. The prospective study material was composed of cDNA or gDNA derived from T cells, B-cell-depleted T cells, or PBMCs. Deeply sampled blood TCRbeta repertoires from subjects exposed to, actively infected with, or recovered from COVID-19 were included in the dataset. The samples were drawn from two sources: the first 160 participants of the ongoing ImmuneRACE study, and approximately 1,300 subjects contributed by 6 global collaborators. Broader findings and caveats from the paper: The amount of clinical and demographic metadata varied by source and participant and was provided uncurated.

Enrolling through a virtual design, the prospective study's participants ranged in age from roughly 18 to 95 years and lived across roughly 23 United States geographic areas. Cohort assignment in the prospective study relied on participant-reported clinical history from a screening survey and a study questionnaire. Mobile phlebotomists in the prospective study collected whole blood, serum and a nasopharyngeal or oropharyngeal swab from every participant. Additional blood draws and questionnaires over an approximately 2-month period could optionally be provided by prospective study participants. Before DNA extraction, blood samples from the prospective study were shipped at room temperature or frozen. Concerning this clone: The clone's antigen remains unknown. Qualities for individual bases were not recorded, and no much larger clone is one base off.

From its cysteine to its phenylalanine, the CDR3 spans 16 amino acids. Of the read, only the CDR3 DNA is kept; its 48 bases are in frame from base 1. The V end loses 1 base and the J end loses 0 bases, and a stretch of 7 bases separates them. According to the germline V gene, CDR1 reads SGHTA and CDR2 reads FQGNSA. The immunoSEQ Assay, a bias-controlled multiplex PCR, was used to amplify TCRbeta CDR3 regions from genomic DNA. As for the original processing: Within the assay, amplification of reference gene primers was used to estimate how many nucleated cells each sample contained. Sequence reads were collapsed and filtered to measure the absolute abundance of every unique TCRbeta CDR3 rearrangement. Productive Simpson clonality was computed per sample as the square root of Simpson's diversity index over productive rearrangements. TCRdb limited this immuneACCESS table to in-frame rearrangements with V and J called. A share of clones is missing; checked studies link under half to unresolved V genes, and the rest is unexplained. Clonal size and the V and J genes are those of that table, whereas D and trimming came from the DNA. This sample is represented by about 230,000 clones; roughly 86% of them were singletons. 3.5% to 4% of the sample lies in the top ten.

The source material was PBMCs or T cells enriched from blood (not recorded which). This clonotype was obtained from a woman aged 25 to 39 with acute COVID-19. This chain joins TRBV7-2 to TRBJ1-6, and TRBD1 may be the D gene, going by 6 matching bases. The CDR3 reads as follows: CASSLDRASYNSPLHF. The nucleotides are TGTGCCAGCAGCTTAGACAGGGCCTCCTATAATTCACCCCTCCACTTT.